The 14 T cell receptor beta chains reported below all come from one sample, sequenced in a study of T cell responses to AZD1222 COVID-19 vaccine. TCRdb keeps only in-frame clones here, not all; method: immunoSEQ multiplex PCR. In the table there are about 150,000 clones, approximately 92% of which are singletons. This specimen was peripheral blood, taken 28 days after the second AZD1222 dose. These receptors were obtained from an adult who received the AZD1222 COVID-19 vaccine.

The chain uses TRBV19 and TRBJ2-2; D is perhaps TRBD2 (6 bases). This CDR3 comprises 16 residues. The ends were cut back, 3 bases at V and 4 bases at J, with 15 bases in the middle. Germline-derived CDR1 and CDR2 are LNHDA and SQIVND (reference sequence). CDR3 sequence reads: CASSISAGWGTGELFF. The CDR3 region has the DNA TGTGCCAGTAGTATTTCGGCGGGATGGGGCACCGGGGAGCTGTTTTTT.

The CDR3 reads CSAATGEQYF. CDR3 in DNA: TGCAGTGCAGCTACAGGCGAGCAGTACTTC. The V call is TRBV20-1, the J call TRBJ2-7, with TRBD1 as a possible D gene (5 bases). V lost 6 bases and J lost 6, with 9 bases in between. This CDR3 is built from 10 residues. Germline V CDR1 and CDR2: DFQATT, SNEGSKA (reference sequence).

This clone occurred a few times. The rearrangement joins TRBV9 to TRBJ2-2; 10 bases match TRBD2. This CDR3 has 15 amino acids. Germline CDR1 is SGDLS and CDR2 is YYNGEE. The trim removed 7 bases at V and 6 bases at J, leaving 9 bases unmatched. Here the CDR3 reads CASAPSGSVAGELFF. The CDR3 region has the DNA TGTGCCAGCGCCCCTAGCGGGAGTGTGGCCGGGGAGCTGTTTTTT.

V and J are TRBV20-1 and TRBJ2-1; D might be TRBD2 (5 bases). Trimming took 5 bases from V and 8 from J, leaving 10 bases between them. This CDR3 spans 11 amino acids. Germline CDR1 DFQATT, CDR2 SNEGSKA (reference sequence). The CDR3 reads CSARGADEQFF. The CDR3 coding sequence is TGCAGTGCTCGTGGAGCGGATGAGCAGTTCTTC.

V is TRBV9 and J is TRBJ1-2; D gene unclear. Germline V gene lookup returns CDR1 SGDLS and CDR2 YYNGEE. The CDR3 length is 16 residues. V was pared by 1 base and J by 3 bases, with 16 bases between. CDR3 in amino acids: CASSVNPRGYDYGYTF. DNA for the CDR3: TGTGCCAGCAGCGTAAACCCAAGAGGGTACGACTATGGCTACACCTTC.

This chain links TRBV7-6 with TRBJ2-5; 7 bases line up with TRBD2. The germline CDR1 and CDR2 sequences are SGHVS and FNYEAQ. This CDR3 is built from 15 residues. V shed 1 base and J 4 bases; nucleotides not matched to a gene: 6. The CDR3 nucleotides read TGTGCCAGCAGCTTAGGAGCGGGATATCGAGAGACCCAGTACTTC. It yields the protein CASSLGAGYRETQYF.

This rearrangement joins TRBV7-3 to TRBJ1-6; D remains unclear. From germline, CDR1 is SGHTA and CDR2 FQGTGA. The CDR3 extends over 13 amino acids. V lost 5 bases, J lost 10 bases, and 12 bases lay in between. CDR3 DNA sequence: TGTGCCAGCAGCCTCTACCATGGGTCACCCCTCCACTTT. Translation gives CASSLYHGSPLHF.

The V call is TRBV24-1, the J call TRBJ2-3; D may correspond to TRBD1 or TRBD2 (5 bases each). V lost 1 base and J 2 bases, leaving 12 bases between the germline ends. Germline assignment: CDR1 KGHDR and CDR2 SFDVKD. The CDR3 is 16 residues long. The CDR3 region has the DNA TGTGCCACCAGTGATTTCCCAGGGCGGGCCACAGATACGCAGTATTTT. Translated: CATSDFPGRATDTQYF.

This clone was counted a single time. This chain's CDR3 is CASIRRDRDEQFF. CDR3 bases: TGTGCCAGCATCCGCCGGGACAGGGATGAGCAGTTCTTC. The rearrangement links TRBV28 to TRBJ2-1; 9 positions match TRBD1. The CDR3 extends over 13 amino acids. CDR1 and CDR2 (germline): MDHEN, SYDVKM. The V segment lost 7 bases and the J segment 8 bases; nucleotides outside the gene matches: 6.

In nucleotides, the CDR3 is TGTGCCATCGAAGGCAGGGTAACCAACACCGGGGAGCTGTTTTTT. It translates to CAIEGRVTNTGELFF. The genes are TRBV28 and TRBJ2-2, with D maybe TRBD1 (5 bases). The CDR3 sequence is 15 residues long. Germline CDR1 and CDR2: MDHEN and SYDVKM. V was pared by 10 bases and J by 2 bases, with 17 bases between.

The V gene is TRBV6-5, the J gene TRBJ2-1, with D perhaps TRBD2 (6 bases). V lost 6 bases to trimming and J lost 6 bases, with 9 bases between them. Germline V gene data show CDR1 as MNHEY and CDR2 as SVGAGI. This CDR3 region has 12 residues. The CDR3 DNA reads as TGTGCCAGCAGGGGGGGAGGCAATGAGCAGTTCTTC. Its protein product is CASRGGGNEQFF.

The V call is TRBV6-2 or TRBV6-3, the J call TRBJ1-2; D not certain. Deletions cut 4 bases from V and 8 bases from J, with 14 bases between. This CDR3 has 13 amino acids. The germline gives CDR1 MNHEY, CDR2 SVGEGT. The CDR3 sequence: CASSSRVMGGYTF. The CDR3 DNA reads as TGTGCCAGCAGTTCCCGAGTCATGGGGGGCTACACCTTC.

V and J are TRBV3-1 (or the pseudogene TRBV3-2) and TRBJ2-7, with D uncertain. The V end was cut by 1 base, the J end by 5 bases, with 6 bases between. The CDR3 has 12 residues. Germline V lookup: CDR1 LGHDT, CDR2 YNNKEL (reference sequence). The CDR3 reads CASSQVSNEQYF. CDR3 in DNA: TGTGCCAGCAGCCAAGTAAGCAACGAGCAGTACTTC.

The rearrangement uses TRBV5-1 and TRBJ2-2; D possibly matches TRBD1 or TRBD2 (6 bases each). Per the germline V gene, CDR1 is SGHRS and CDR2 is YFSETQ. With 1 base removed from V and 0 bases from J, the gap between germline ends came to 10 bases. The length of the CDR3 is 16 residues. The CDR3: CASSLLGGTNTGELFF. The CDR3 DNA is TGCGCCAGCAGCTTGCTAGGGGGGACGAACACCGGGGAGCTGTTTTTT. The whole variable domain, filled in from reference TRBV5-1 and TRBJ2-2, reads KAGVTQTPRYLIKTRGQQVTLSCSPISGHRSVSWYQQTPGQGLQFLFEYFSETQRNKGNFPGRFSGRQFSNSRSEMNVSTLELGDSALYLCASSLLGGTNTGELFFGEGSRLTVL.